Listed below are T cell receptor beta chains from one sample, sequenced in a study of T cells in Graves' hyperthyroidism and ophthalmopathy. MiXCR, run by TCRdb on the multiplex PCR reads, gives a single entry per CDR3 protein. The repertoire consists of 600,000 to 650,000 distinct CDR3 sequences, with roughly 20% occurring once and the leading ten covering 30% to 40%. The sequencing input was blood. These receptors all come from a man aged 30 to 39 with Graves' ophthalmopathy. Both conserved end residues are part of each CDR3. D genes are given only for firm matches. The size of a clone is reported for some rows only, either as once, few or many, or as a class for expanded clones.

d_call clone_size j_call v_call cdr3_aa cdr3_nt
TRBD2 NA TRBJ2-3 TRBV10-1 CASSESPSGRPQYF TGCGCCAGCAGTGAGTCTCCTAGCGGGAGGCCGCAGTATTTT
NA NA TRBJ2-2 TRBV29-1 CSVESPLPGELFF TGCAGCGTTGAATCGCCCCTTCCCGGGGAGCTGTTTTTT
TRBD2 few TRBJ2-7 TRBV6-1 CATFKAGGPSYEQYF TGTGCCACCTTCAAAGCGGGAGGGCCCTCCTACGAGCAGTACTTC
NA many TRBJ2-7 TRBV18 CASSPPGLGDEQYF TGTGCCAGCTCACCACCCGGACTTGGCGACGAGCAGTACTTC
TRBD1 many TRBJ2-1 TRBV28 CASSRGTASYNEQFF TGTGCCAGCAGCCGAGGGACAGCCTCCTACAATGAGCAGTTCTTC
NA NA TRBJ2-1 TRBV6-1 CATGADFANEQFF TGTGCCACCGGGGCTGACTTCGCTAATGAGCAGTTCTTC
TRBD1 NA TRBJ1-5 TRBV20-1 CSAPTGDNQPQHF TGCAGTGCCCCGACAGGGGACAATCAGCCCCAGCATTTT
TRBD2 many TRBJ2-1 TRBV2 CASSEAGPRGLSGTRNEQFF TGTGCCAGCAGTGAAGCGGGCCCCCGGGGCCTTAGCGGGACGCGAAATGAGCAGTTCTTC
TRBD2 NA TRBJ2-5 TRBV9 CASSGKREQETQYF TGTGCCAGCAGCGGTAAGCGGGAACAAGAGACCCAGTACTTC
NA many TRBJ1-2 TRBV28 CASSFKLGYGYTF TGTGCCAGCAGTTTTAAGCTAGGGTATGGCTACACCTTC
NA NA TRBJ2-7 TRBV29-1 CSVDIGQGRTEQYF TGCAGCGTTGATATTGGACAAGGGAGAACCGAGCAGTACTTC
NA many TRBJ2-7 TRBV28 CASRTGRGYEQYF TGTGCCAGCAGGACGGGCCGGGGGTACGAGCAGTACTTC
NA few TRBJ2-2 TRBV28 CATSAGAEANAGELFF TGTGCCACCTCGGCCGGGGCAGAGGCTAACGCCGGGGAGCTGTTTTTT
NA NA TRBJ2-2 TRBV12-3/TRBV12-4 CASRPGTTIQGGELFF TGTGCCAGCAGGCCTGGAACGACAATTCAAGGCGGGGAGCTGTTTTTT
TRBD1 few TRBJ1-4 TRBV13 CASSYTGGPGRLFF TGTGCCAGCAGCTATACAGGGGGCCCTGGGAGACTGTTTTTT
TRBD1 few TRBJ2-1 TRBV20-1 CSARRQGFPNEQFF TGCAGTGCTAGACGACAGGGGTTTCCCAATGAGCAGTTCTTC
TRBD1 few TRBJ1-1 TRBV5-6 CASSYPSGQGLGTEAFF TGTGCCAGCAGCTATCCATCTGGACAGGGGCTCGGGACTGAAGCTTTCTTT
NA many TRBJ1-5 TRBV20-1 CSASKDSSYSNQPQHF TGCAGTGCTAGCAAGGACAGTTCCTATAGCAATCAGCCCCAGCATTTT